This entry lists 6 T cell receptor beta chains sequenced from one sample in a study of blood T cell repertoires in COVID-19. The table came from immunoSEQ multiplex PCR; TCRdb's copy has only in-frame clones and leaves some out. The sample comprises about 91,000 clones, roughly four fifths of which are singletons, and around 7.2% rests with the top ten. Sequencing was performed on peripheral blood. The receptors stem from a man between 45 and 60 years old with active or convalescent COVID-19.

V usage is TRBV30 and J usage is TRBJ2-3, with 7 bases identical to TRBD1. V lost 5 bases and J lost 3; bases outside the gene matches: 11. Germline V CDR1 and CDR2: GTSNPN, SVGIG (reference sequence). The CDR3 is made up of 15 amino acids. The CDR3 bases are TGTGCCTGGCGCGCCGACAGGGAGAGGACAGATACGCAGTATTTT. This codes for CAWRADRERTDTQYF.

The J gene is TRBJ1-2, the V gene TRBV12-3 or TRBV12-4; 7 nucleotides agree with TRBD1. Trimming cost V 4 bases and J 4 bases; bases outside gene matches: 3. This CDR3 contains 13 residues. CDR3 coding DNA: TGTGCCAGCAGTTCTCAGGGGGGCTATGGCTACACCTTC. Encoded protein: CASSSQGGYGYTF.

The chain joins TRBV7-2 to TRBJ2-1, with TRBD2 as a possible D gene (5 bases). The CDR3 extends over 15 amino acids. Germline V lookup: CDR1 SGHTA, CDR2 FQGNSA. Trimming left V 1 base short and J 1 base short, with 8 bases between. CDR3 in amino acids: CASSLVEGSYNEQFF. The CDR3 DNA is TGTGCCAGCAGCTTAGTTGAGGGTTCCTACAATGAGCAGTTCTTC.

In DNA form, the CDR3 reads TGTGCCAGCAGCCGGACCGGGGGGCTAAGTGGCTACACCTTC. This sequence encodes CASSRTGGLSGYTF. This chain connects TRBV13 to TRBJ1-2, with a weak D call TRBD1 (6 bases). The CDR3 is 14 amino acids. V lost 5 bases, J lost 7 bases, and 17 bases lay in between. Germline V gene sequence: CDR1 PRHDT, CDR2 FYEKMQ (reference sequence).

The V and J genes are TRBV6-4 and TRBJ2-1; 13 positions match TRBD2. The ends lost 5 bases at V and 8 bases at J; junction bases unmatched: 6. The germline CDR1 and CDR2 sequences are MRHNA and SNTAGT. The CDR3 runs 15 residues. The CDR3 DNA sequence: TGTGCCAGCAGTACGACTAGCGGGGGGACCTATGAGCAGTTCTTC. This sequence encodes CASSTTSGGTYEQFF.

The chain carries TRBV5-1 and TRBJ1-4; D is unclear. Germline lookup yields CDR1 SGHRS and CDR2 YFSETQ. This CDR3 contains 15 residues. The ends were cut back, 0 bases at V and 4 bases at J, with 10 bases in the middle. This CDR3 is CASSLAGGVNEKLFF. CDR3 DNA: TGCGCCAGCAGCTTGGCCGGTGGAGTTAATGAAAAACTGTTTTTT.